The rows below give T cell receptor beta chains drawn from one sample of a study of cytomegalovirus exposure and HLA in healthy donors. Sequenced by immunoSEQ multiplex PCR; TCRdb stores in-frame clones only, minus some. The data contain just over 150,000 clones, approximately 81% of them singletons. What was sequenced was PBMCs. Every receptor here comes from a man between 18 and 29 years old in good health and CMV-seronegative. Both conserved end residues are part of each CDR3. A D gene is named only where the DNA matches it firmly. Clone size appears in some rows only: once, few, many, or a class for an expanded clone.

clone_size: NA
d_call: NA
v_call: TRBV27
j_call: TRBJ1-3
cdr3_nt: TGTGCCAGCAGTTTATCAGGGGGATCTGGAAACACCATATATTTT
cdr3_aa: CASSLSGGSGNTIYF

clone_size: NA
d_call: TRBD1
v_call: TRBV15
j_call: TRBJ1-1
cdr3_nt: TGTGCCACCAGCAACTATACAGGGGGGGGTGGCGAAGCTTTCTTT
cdr3_aa: CATSNYTGGGGEAFF

clone_size: NA
d_call: TRBD2
v_call: TRBV7-2
j_call: TRBJ2-1
cdr3_nt: TGTGCCAGCAGCTTAGTCCCTAGCGGGGGCCACAATGAGCAGTTCTTC
cdr3_aa: CASSLVPSGGHNEQFF

clone_size: medium-sized
d_call: NA
v_call: TRBV28
j_call: TRBJ1-5
cdr3_nt: TGTGCCAGCAGTTTACGCTTCTATAGCAATCAGCCCCAGCATTTT
cdr3_aa: CASSLRFYSNQPQHF

clone_size: NA
d_call: TRBD1
v_call: TRBV4-1
j_call: TRBJ2-7
cdr3_nt: TGCGCCAGCAGCCAAGAAGGGGACAGGCCCGCCTACGAGCAGTACTTC
cdr3_aa: CASSQEGDRPAYEQYF

clone_size: NA
d_call: TRBD1
v_call: TRBV6-5
j_call: TRBJ1-2
cdr3_nt: TGTGCCAGCATCCGAGGACAGGGTGATGGCTACACCTTC
cdr3_aa: CASIRGQGDGYTF

clone_size: NA
d_call: NA
v_call: TRBV7-8
j_call: TRBJ1-1
cdr3_nt: TGTGCCAGCAGCCGAAATGGGGGGGCGAACACTGAAGCTTTCTTT
cdr3_aa: CASSRNGGANTEAFF

clone_size: few
d_call: TRBD1
v_call: TRBV4-3
j_call: TRBJ2-7
cdr3_nt: TGCGCCAGCAGTCGGGACAGCCCCTACGAGCAGTACTTC
cdr3_aa: CASSRDSPYEQYF

clone_size: NA
d_call: TRBD1
v_call: TRBV7-9
j_call: TRBJ1-2
cdr3_nt: TGTGCCAGCAGCTTGGGACAGGGTGAGAGCGGCTACACCTTC
cdr3_aa: CASSLGQGESGYTF

clone_size: NA
d_call: NA
v_call: TRBV7-3
j_call: TRBJ2-1
cdr3_nt: TGTGCCAGCAGCTTAGCCCCGGGCAATGAGCAGTTCTTC
cdr3_aa: CASSLAPGNEQFF

clone_size: NA
d_call: NA
v_call: TRBV5-8
j_call: TRBJ2-7
cdr3_nt: TGTGCCAGCAGCCTGCCGGCCTACGAGCAGTACTTC
cdr3_aa: CASSLPAYEQYF

clone_size: few
d_call: TRBD1
v_call: TRBV7-9
j_call: TRBJ1-3
cdr3_nt: TGTGCCAGCAGCTCCGGGACAGCTGGAAACACCATATATTTT
cdr3_aa: CASSSGTAGNTIYF

clone_size: NA
d_call: TRBD1
v_call: TRBV2
j_call: TRBJ1-6
cdr3_nt: TGTGCCAGCAGGGGACCGGGACAGGGTTCACCCCTCCACTTT
cdr3_aa: CASRGPGQGSPLHF

clone_size: NA
d_call: TRBD1
v_call: TRBV6-5
j_call: TRBJ1-1
cdr3_nt: TGTGCCAGCAGTCCCCGGACAGGGAACACTGAAGCTTTCTTT
cdr3_aa: CASSPRTGNTEAFF

clone_size: NA
d_call: NA
v_call: TRBV28
j_call: TRBJ1-2
cdr3_nt: TGTGCCAGCAGGGGGGGACCTGGGAACTATGGCTACACCTTC
cdr3_aa: CASRGGPGNYGYTF

clone_size: NA
d_call: TRBD1
v_call: TRBV4-3
j_call: TRBJ1-3
cdr3_nt: TGCGCCAGCAGCCATGAGGACAGGGAGGGAAACACCATATATTTT
cdr3_aa: CASSHEDREGNTIYF

clone_size: NA
d_call: NA
v_call: TRBV6-1
j_call: TRBJ1-1
cdr3_nt: TGTGCCAGCCGGGCAGGGCCTAACACTGAAGCTTTCTTT
cdr3_aa: CASRAGPNTEAFF

clone_size: NA
d_call: TRBD2
v_call: TRBV27
j_call: TRBJ2-3
cdr3_nt: TGTGCCAGCAGTTTACTGCCGGGACTAGCGGAAACCACAGATACGCAGTATTTT
cdr3_aa: CASSLLPGLAETTDTQYF

clone_size: NA
d_call: TRBD1
v_call: TRBV5-1
j_call: TRBJ2-2
cdr3_nt: TGCGCCAGCAGCCCCCCACCGGGACAGGGGAACACCGGGGAGCTGTTTTTT
cdr3_aa: CASSPPPGQGNTGELFF

clone_size: NA
d_call: TRBD2
v_call: TRBV10-3
j_call: TRBJ2-1
cdr3_nt: TGTGCCATCGGGCGGGAGGTAGGCAATGAGCAGTTCTTC
cdr3_aa: CAIGREVGNEQFF